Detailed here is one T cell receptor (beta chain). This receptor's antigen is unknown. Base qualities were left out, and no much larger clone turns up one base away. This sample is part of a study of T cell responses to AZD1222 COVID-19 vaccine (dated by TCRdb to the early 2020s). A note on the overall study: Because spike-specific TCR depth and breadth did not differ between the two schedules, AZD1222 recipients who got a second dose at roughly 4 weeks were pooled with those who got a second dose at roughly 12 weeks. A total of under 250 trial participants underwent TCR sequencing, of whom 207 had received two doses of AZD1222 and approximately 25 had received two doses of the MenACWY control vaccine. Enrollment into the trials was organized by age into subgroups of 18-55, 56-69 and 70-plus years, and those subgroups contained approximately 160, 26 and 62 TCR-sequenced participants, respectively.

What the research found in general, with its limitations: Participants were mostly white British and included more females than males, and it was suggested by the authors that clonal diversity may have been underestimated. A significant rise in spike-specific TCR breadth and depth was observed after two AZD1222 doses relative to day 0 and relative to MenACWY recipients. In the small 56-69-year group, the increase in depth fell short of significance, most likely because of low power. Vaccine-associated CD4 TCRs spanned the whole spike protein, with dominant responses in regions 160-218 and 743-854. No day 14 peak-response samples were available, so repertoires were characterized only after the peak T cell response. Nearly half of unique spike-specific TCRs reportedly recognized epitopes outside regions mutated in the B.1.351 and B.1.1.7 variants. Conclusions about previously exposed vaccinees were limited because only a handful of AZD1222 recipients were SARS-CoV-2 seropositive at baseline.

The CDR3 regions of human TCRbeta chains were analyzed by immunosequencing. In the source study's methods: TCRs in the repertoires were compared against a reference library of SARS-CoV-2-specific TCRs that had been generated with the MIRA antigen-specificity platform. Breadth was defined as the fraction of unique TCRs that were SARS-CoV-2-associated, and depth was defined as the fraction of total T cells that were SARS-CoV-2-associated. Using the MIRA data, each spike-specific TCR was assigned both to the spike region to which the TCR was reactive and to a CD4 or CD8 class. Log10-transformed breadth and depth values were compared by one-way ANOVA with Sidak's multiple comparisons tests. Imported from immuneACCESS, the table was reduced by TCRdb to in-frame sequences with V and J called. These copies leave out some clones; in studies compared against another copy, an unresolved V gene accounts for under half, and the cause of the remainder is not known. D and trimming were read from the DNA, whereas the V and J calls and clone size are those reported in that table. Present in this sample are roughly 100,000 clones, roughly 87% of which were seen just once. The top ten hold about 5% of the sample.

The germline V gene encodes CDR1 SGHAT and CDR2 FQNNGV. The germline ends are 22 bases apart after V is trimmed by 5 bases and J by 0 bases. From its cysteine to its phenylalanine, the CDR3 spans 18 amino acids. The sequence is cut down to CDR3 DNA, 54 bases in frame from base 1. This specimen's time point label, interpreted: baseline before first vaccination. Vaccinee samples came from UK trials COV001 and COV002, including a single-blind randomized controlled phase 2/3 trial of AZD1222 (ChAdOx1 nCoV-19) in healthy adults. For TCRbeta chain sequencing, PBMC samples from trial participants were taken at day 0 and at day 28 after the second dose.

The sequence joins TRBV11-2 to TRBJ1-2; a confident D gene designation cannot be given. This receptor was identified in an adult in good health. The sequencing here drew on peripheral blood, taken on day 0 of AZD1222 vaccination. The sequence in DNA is TGTGCCAGCAGCCCCATTAGTCGACGGACGGCATCTAACTATGGCTACACCTTC. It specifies CASSPISRRTASNYGYTF.